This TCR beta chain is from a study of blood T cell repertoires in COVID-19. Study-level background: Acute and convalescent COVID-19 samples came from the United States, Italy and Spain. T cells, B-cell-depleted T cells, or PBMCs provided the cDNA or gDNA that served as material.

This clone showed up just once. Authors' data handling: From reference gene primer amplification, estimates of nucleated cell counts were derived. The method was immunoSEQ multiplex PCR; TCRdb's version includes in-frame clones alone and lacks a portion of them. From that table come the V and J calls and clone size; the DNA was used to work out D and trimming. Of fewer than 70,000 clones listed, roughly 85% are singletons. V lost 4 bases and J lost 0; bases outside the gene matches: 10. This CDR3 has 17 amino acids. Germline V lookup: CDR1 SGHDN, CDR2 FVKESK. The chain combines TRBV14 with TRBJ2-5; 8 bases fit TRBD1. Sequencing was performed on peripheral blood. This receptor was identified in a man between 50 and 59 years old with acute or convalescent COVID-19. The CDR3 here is CASSRKDRAEYQETQYF. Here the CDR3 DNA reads TGTGCCAGCAGCCGCAAGGACAGGGCCGAGTACCAAGAGACCCAGTACTTC.